Listed below are T cell receptor beta chains from one sample, sequenced in a study of persistence of HIV-infected CD4 T cells. Produced via immunoSEQ multiplex PCR; TCRdb's table is partial and in-frame only. The table includes around 42,000 clones, 75% to 80% detected once. These receptors' antigens are unknown. The material was CD4+ T cells sorted from PBMCs after roughly 19-hour stimulation, obtained from a patient who received antiretroviral therapy. These receptors all come from an adult man with HIV who was CMV-seropositive. Each CDR3 is given with its conserved first and last residue. D genes are given only for firm matches.

v_call	d_call	j_call	cdr3_aa	cdr3_nt
TRBV2	-	TRBJ1-4	CASNQNLNEKLFF	TGTGCCAGCAACCAGAACCTTAATGAAAAACTGTTTTTT
TRBV10-2	-	TRBJ1-6	CASTQVGSSYNSPLHF	TGCGCCAGCACCCAAGTGGGGAGCTCCTATAATTCACCCCTCCACTTT
TRBV4-2	-	TRBJ1-1	CASSQDGRGARNTEAFF	TGTGCCAGCAGCCAAGACGGAAGAGGGGCGCGGAACACTGAAGCTTTCTTT
TRBV30	TRBD2	TRBJ2-3	CAWSVVWGGDTQYF	TGTGCCTGGAGTGTAGTCTGGGGGGGAGATACGCAGTATTTT
TRBV4-3	TRBD2	TRBJ2-3	CASSQASGSGTDTQYF	TGCGCCAGCAGCCAAGCTAGCGGGAGTGGCACAGATACGCAGTATTTT
TRBV30	-	TRBJ2-7	CAWSPRIYEQYF	TGTGCCTGGAGTCCGAGGATCTACGAGCAGTACTTC
TRBV6-5	-	TRBJ1-1	CASSYSMGGLSTEAFF	TGTGCCAGCAGTTACTCAATGGGGGGGCTTAGCACTGAAGCTTTCTTT
TRBV5-8	TRBD1	TRBJ1-2	CASSLMGGTGTYGYTF	TGTGCCAGCAGCTTGATGGGGGGGACAGGGACCTATGGCTACACCTTC
TRBV18	-	TRBJ2-5	CASSVGRTQETQYF	TGTGCCAGCTCAGTTGGACGGACCCAAGAGACCCAGTACTTC
TRBV4-1	-	TRBJ1-5	CASSQDTPRAGQSLNQPQHF	TGCGCCAGCAGCCAAGATACCCCTCGCGCCGGCCAATCCCTCAATCAGCCCCAGCATTTT